A selection of T cell receptor beta chains follows, all from one sample in a study of OX40 agonist ivuxolimab in advanced cancers. Produced via immunoSEQ multiplex PCR; TCRdb's table is partial and in-frame only. The profile shows around 84,000 clones, 94% of them singletons. The sample consisted of CD4+ or CD8+ T cells sorted from blood, taken in a trial of the OX40 agonist ivuxolimab. Source of these receptors: an adult with an advanced solid tumor such as melanoma, head and neck, liver or kidney cancer. Both conserved end residues are part of each CDR3. A D gene is named only where the DNA matches it firmly. Not every row has a clone size; where given, it reads once, few, many or a size class.

v_gene: TRBV29-1
abundance: -
d_gene: TRBD1
j_gene: TRBJ2-5
CDR3aa: CSVAHDRGETQYF
CDR3nt: TGCAGCGTTGCCCACGACAGGGGAGAGACCCAGTACTTC

v_gene: TRBV5-4
abundance: -
d_gene: -
j_gene: TRBJ2-7
CDR3aa: CASSLDGSSYEQYF
CDR3nt: TGTGCCAGCAGCTTGGATGGCAGCTCCTACGAGCAGTACTTC

v_gene: TRBV7-3
abundance: -
d_gene: TRBD2
j_gene: TRBJ2-5
CDR3aa: CASSSTGGRTSETQYF
CDR3nt: TGTGCCAGCAGCTCCACGGGCGGGAGAACCTCAGAGACCCAGTACTTC

v_gene: TRBV9
abundance: once
d_gene: -
j_gene: TRBJ1-5
CDR3aa: CASSEQGNSNQPQHF
CDR3nt: TGTGCCAGCAGCGAACAGGGAAATAGCAATCAGCCCCAGCATTTT

v_gene: TRBV27
abundance: -
d_gene: TRBD1
j_gene: TRBJ1-4
CDR3aa: CASSVQGAANEKLFF
CDR3nt: TGTGCCAGCAGTGTTCAGGGGGCTGCTAATGAAAAACTGTTTTTT

v_gene: TRBV6-7
abundance: -
d_gene: -
j_gene: TRBJ2-2
CDR3aa: CASSYPLGLTTNTGELFF
CDR3nt: TGTGCCAGCAGTTACCCCTTGGGACTGACGACAAACACCGGGGAGCTGTTTTTT

v_gene: TRBV30
abundance: -
d_gene: -
j_gene: TRBJ1-3
CDR3aa: CAWTSVGATAIGNTIYF
CDR3nt: TGTGCCTGGACCTCCGTGGGGGCTACCGCCATTGGAAACACCATATATTTT

v_gene: TRBV4-3
abundance: once
d_gene: -
j_gene: TRBJ1-1
CDR3aa: CASSQAFRQGGSEAFF
CDR3nt: TGCGCCAGCAGCCAAGCTTTCCGGCAGGGTGGCTCTGAAGCTTTCTTT

v_gene: TRBV9
abundance: -
d_gene: -
j_gene: TRBJ2-1
CDR3aa: CASSSSTYNEQFF
CDR3nt: TGTGCCAGCAGCTCCTCCACATACAATGAGCAGTTCTTC

v_gene: TRBV7-8
abundance: -
d_gene: -
j_gene: TRBJ2-7
CDR3aa: CASSPTSREQYF
CDR3nt: TGTGCCAGCAGCCCCACTAGCCGCGAGCAGTACTTC

v_gene: TRBV27
abundance: -
d_gene: -
j_gene: TRBJ1-2
CDR3aa: CASSSSEVGRLYGYTF
CDR3nt: TGTGCCAGCAGTTCATCCGAGGTTGGCAGACTCTATGGCTACACCTTC

v_gene: TRBV19
abundance: -
d_gene: TRBD2
j_gene: TRBJ2-1
CDR3aa: CASSSGLVEFF
CDR3nt: TGTGCCAGTAGTTCAGGACTAGTCGAGTTCTTC

v_gene: TRBV9
abundance: -
d_gene: -
j_gene: TRBJ2-1
CDR3aa: CASSAQDSYNEQFF
CDR3nt: TGTGCCAGCAGCGCACAGGACTCCTACAATGAGCAGTTCTTC

v_gene: TRBV7-2
abundance: -
d_gene: -
j_gene: TRBJ1-4
CDR3aa: CASSSTPGRQPEKLFF
CDR3nt: TGTGCCAGCAGCTCGACTCCGGGACGGCAACCTGAAAAACTGTTTTTT

v_gene: TRBV4-1
abundance: once
d_gene: TRBD2
j_gene: TRBJ2-1
CDR3aa: CASSQDHSGAYNEQFF
CDR3nt: TGCGCCAGCAGCCAAGATCACAGCGGGGCCTACAATGAGCAGTTCTTC

v_gene: TRBV5-6
abundance: -
d_gene: TRBD1
j_gene: TRBJ2-7
CDR3aa: CASSYGQGARAYEQYF
CDR3nt: TGTGCCAGCAGCTATGGACAGGGGGCGCGCGCCTACGAGCAGTACTTC

v_gene: TRBV9
abundance: -
d_gene: -
j_gene: TRBJ2-7
CDR3aa: CASSETGLALGYEQYF
CDR3nt: TGTGCCAGCAGCGAGACCGGGCTAGCGCTGGGATACGAGCAGTACTTC

v_gene: TRBV30
abundance: -
d_gene: -
j_gene: TRBJ2-7
CDR3aa: CAWSVSGVYEQYF
CDR3nt: TGTGCCTGGAGTGTATCTGGGGTCTACGAGCAGTACTTC

v_gene: TRBV5-5
abundance: -
d_gene: -
j_gene: TRBJ2-7
CDR3aa: CASSLDSFSYEQYF
CDR3nt: TGTGCCAGCAGCCTGGACAGTTTCTCCTACGAGCAGTACTTC

v_gene: TRBV28
abundance: -
d_gene: -
j_gene: TRBJ1-3
CDR3aa: CASSLVSSGNTIYF
CDR3nt: TGTGCCAGCAGTTTGGTGAGCTCTGGAAACACCATATATTTT

v_gene: TRBV27
abundance: -
d_gene: -
j_gene: TRBJ1-1
CDR3aa: CASSIRGQGEAFF
CDR3nt: TGTGCCAGCAGTATCCGGGGGCAAGGGGAAGCTTTCTTT

v_gene: TRBV7-3
abundance: once
d_gene: -
j_gene: TRBJ1-1
CDR3aa: CASSLEVFPSEAFF
CDR3nt: TGTGCCAGCAGCTTAGAGGTTTTTCCGTCTGAAGCTTTCTTT

v_gene: TRBV30
abundance: -
d_gene: -
j_gene: TRBJ2-1
CDR3aa: CAWSGGTNNEQFF
CDR3nt: TGTGCCTGGAGTGGTGGGACAAACAATGAGCAGTTCTTC

v_gene: TRBV9
abundance: -
d_gene: TRBD1
j_gene: TRBJ2-7
CDR3aa: CASSSRDRAYEQYF
CDR3nt: TGTGCCAGCAGCTCCCGGGACAGGGCCTACGAGCAGTACTTC

v_gene: TRBV7-2
abundance: -
d_gene: -
j_gene: TRBJ2-2
CDR3aa: CASWMYTGELFF
CDR3nt: TGTGCCAGCTGGATGTACACCGGGGAGCTGTTTTTT

v_gene: TRBV4-3
abundance: -
d_gene: -
j_gene: TRBJ1-1
CDR3aa: CASSLEVGGGTEAFF
CDR3nt: TGCGCCAGCAGCTTAGAAGTGGGGGGAGGAACTGAAGCTTTCTTT

v_gene: TRBV9
abundance: once
d_gene: -
j_gene: TRBJ2-5
CDR3aa: CASSVSRGQETQYF
CDR3nt: TGTGCCAGCAGCGTGAGTAGGGGGCAAGAGACCCAGTACTTC

v_gene: TRBV28
abundance: once
d_gene: TRBD1
j_gene: TRBJ1-1
CDR3aa: CASSLTGGLTEAFF
CDR3nt: TGTGCCAGCAGTTTAACAGGGGGCTTAACTGAAGCTTTCTTT

v_gene: TRBV4-2
abundance: once
d_gene: TRBD1
j_gene: TRBJ1-2
CDR3aa: CASSPRQGYGYTF
CDR3nt: TGTGCCAGCAGCCCGAGACAGGGCTATGGCTACACCTTC

v_gene: TRBV9
abundance: -
d_gene: TRBD2
j_gene: TRBJ2-3
CDR3aa: CASSAGTNGIQDTQYF
CDR3nt: TGTGCCAGCAGTGCCGGGACTAACGGGATTCAAGATACGCAGTATTTT

v_gene: TRBV11-3
abundance: few
d_gene: -
j_gene: TRBJ2-2
CDR3aa: CASSLYRGAGELFF
CDR3nt: TGTGCCAGCAGCTTATACCGGGGCGCCGGGGAGCTGTTTTTT

v_gene: TRBV19
abundance: -
d_gene: TRBD1
j_gene: TRBJ1-5
CDR3aa: CASSIEWTGSIQPQHF
CDR3nt: TGTGCCAGTAGTATCGAGTGGACAGGGAGTATCCAGCCCCAGCATTTT

v_gene: TRBV9
abundance: many
d_gene: -
j_gene: TRBJ1-5
CDR3aa: CASSVDDRSIRTQHF
CDR3nt: TGTGCCAGCAGCGTAGATGACAGATCAATCAGGACCCAGCATTTT

v_gene: TRBV5-6
abundance: -
d_gene: TRBD1
j_gene: TRBJ2-1
CDR3aa: CASRGQRAYNEQFF
CDR3nt: TGTGCCAGCCGGGGACAGCGCGCCTACAATGAGCAGTTCTTC

v_gene: TRBV18
abundance: -
d_gene: TRBD2
j_gene: TRBJ2-7
CDR3aa: CASSPLRPGHSGLAGIEQYF
CDR3nt: TGTGCCAGCTCACCTCTACGGCCTGGACATTCAGGACTAGCGGGAATCGAGCAGTACTTC

v_gene: TRBV7-9
abundance: few
d_gene: TRBD1
j_gene: TRBJ2-3
CDR3aa: CASSPATGGPDTQYF
CDR3nt: TGTGCCAGCAGCCCCGCGACAGGGGGCCCCGATACGCAGTATTTT

v_gene: TRBV15
abundance: -
d_gene: -
j_gene: TRBJ1-2
CDR3aa: CATAYLPTYGYTF
CDR3nt: TGTGCCACCGCCTATCTTCCCACCTATGGCTACACCTTC

v_gene: TRBV19
abundance: few
d_gene: -
j_gene: TRBJ2-7
CDR3aa: CASSTSDGLRYEQYF
CDR3nt: TGTGCCAGTAGTACCTCAGACGGACTTCGGTACGAGCAGTACTTC

v_gene: TRBV27
abundance: few
d_gene: TRBD2
j_gene: TRBJ2-7
CDR3aa: CASSPGTSGLYEQYF
CDR3nt: TGTGCCAGCAGTCCTGGGACTAGCGGGCTCTACGAGCAGTACTTC

v_gene: TRBV4-2
abundance: -
d_gene: TRBD1
j_gene: TRBJ2-2
CDR3aa: CASSQFPEGQGITGELFF
CDR3nt: TGTGCCAGCAGCCAATTCCCCGAAGGACAGGGGATCACCGGGGAGCTGTTTTTT

v_gene: TRBV7-9
abundance: -
d_gene: -
j_gene: TRBJ1-1
CDR3aa: CASSPSTPWAFF
CDR3nt: TGTGCCAGCAGCCCCAGTACCCCCTGGGCTTTCTTT

v_gene: TRBV5-6
abundance: -
d_gene: TRBD2
j_gene: TRBJ2-7
CDR3aa: CASSLETSGRPYEQYF
CDR3nt: TGTGCCAGCAGCTTGGAGACTAGCGGGAGGCCCTACGAGCAGTACTTC

v_gene: TRBV11-2
abundance: -
d_gene: TRBD1
j_gene: TRBJ2-1
CDR3aa: CASSSVDRVNNEQFF
CDR3nt: TGTGCCAGCAGCTCGGTGGACAGGGTCAACAATGAGCAGTTCTTC

v_gene: TRBV5-1
abundance: -
d_gene: -
j_gene: TRBJ2-7
CDR3aa: CASSPPPGVVNEQYF
CDR3nt: TGCGCCAGCAGCCCCCCCCCAGGGGTCGTAAACGAGCAGTACTTC

v_gene: TRBV5-1
abundance: -
d_gene: TRBD1
j_gene: TRBJ2-7
CDR3aa: CASSFWEAGGGEQYF
CDR3nt: TGCGCCAGCAGCTTTTGGGAGGCAGGGGGCGGCGAGCAGTACTTC

v_gene: TRBV7-8
abundance: -
d_gene: TRBD2
j_gene: TRBJ2-6
CDR3aa: CASSPWGGSLTGANVLTF
CDR3nt: TGTGCCAGCAGCCCGTGGGGCGGGAGCCTGACTGGGGCCAACGTCCTGACTTTC

v_gene: TRBV7-9
abundance: -
d_gene: TRBD1
j_gene: TRBJ2-1
CDR3aa: CASSPGQDEQFF
CDR3nt: TGTGCCAGCAGCCCGGGACAGGATGAGCAGTTCTTC

v_gene: TRBV28
abundance: -
d_gene: -
j_gene: TRBJ1-5
CDR3aa: CASSLSVAAYSNQPQHF
CDR3nt: TGTGCCAGCAGTTTATCAGTGGCGGCCTATAGCAATCAGCCCCAGCATTTT

v_gene: TRBV7-2
abundance: -
d_gene: -
j_gene: TRBJ1-1
CDR3aa: CASSLVEGMNTEAFF
CDR3nt: TGTGCCAGCAGCTTAGTGGAGGGAATGAACACTGAAGCTTTCTTT

v_gene: TRBV7-8
abundance: -
d_gene: TRBD1
j_gene: TRBJ2-5
CDR3aa: CASSWGQVKRETQYF
CDR3nt: TGTGCCAGCAGCTGGGGACAGGTGAAGAGAGAGACCCAGTACTTC

v_gene: TRBV21-1
abundance: -
d_gene: -
j_gene: TRBJ2-2
CDR3aa: CASSKDPPTRARPGELFF
CDR3nt: TGTGCCAGCAGCAAAGACCCCCCAACTAGGGCCCGTCCCGGGGAGCTGTTTTTT